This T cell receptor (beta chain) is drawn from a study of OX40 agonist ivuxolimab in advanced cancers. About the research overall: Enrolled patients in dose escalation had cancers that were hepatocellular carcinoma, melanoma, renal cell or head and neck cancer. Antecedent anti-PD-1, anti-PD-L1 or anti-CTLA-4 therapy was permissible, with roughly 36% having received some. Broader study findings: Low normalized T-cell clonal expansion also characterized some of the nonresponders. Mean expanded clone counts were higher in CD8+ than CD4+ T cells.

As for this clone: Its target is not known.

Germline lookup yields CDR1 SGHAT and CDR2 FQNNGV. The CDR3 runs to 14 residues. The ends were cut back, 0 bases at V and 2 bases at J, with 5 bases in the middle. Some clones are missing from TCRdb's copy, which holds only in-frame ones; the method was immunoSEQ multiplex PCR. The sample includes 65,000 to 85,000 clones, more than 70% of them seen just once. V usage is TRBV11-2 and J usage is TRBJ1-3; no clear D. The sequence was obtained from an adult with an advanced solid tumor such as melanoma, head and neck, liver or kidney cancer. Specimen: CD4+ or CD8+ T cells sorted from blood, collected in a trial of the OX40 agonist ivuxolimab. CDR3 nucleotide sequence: TGTGCCAGCAGCTTAGAATGGGCTGGAAACACCATATATTTT. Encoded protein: CASSLEWAGNTIYF. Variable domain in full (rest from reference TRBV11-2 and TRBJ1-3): EAGVAQSPRYKIIEKRQSVAFWCNPISGHATLYWYQQILGQGPKLLIQFQNNGVVDDSQLPKDRFSAERLKGVDSTLKIQPAKLEDSAVYLCASSLEWAGNTIYFGEGSWLTVV.